This entry lists 7 T cell receptor beta chains sequenced from one sample in a study of blood T cell repertoires in COVID-19. Here immunoSEQ multiplex PCR was the method, and the copy in TCRdb shows in-frame clones only, minus some. The profile shows about 100,000 clones, just over 90% of them singletons. Sequenced material: peripheral blood. The receptors stem from a man between 60 and 70 years old with acute or convalescent COVID-19.

This rearrangement joins TRBV30 to TRBJ1-1; D remains unclear. V shed 1 base and J shed 10 bases, with 10 bases lying between them. This CDR3 contains 11 residues. Per the germline V gene, CDR1 is GTSNPN and CDR2 is SVGIG (reference sequence). In DNA form, the CDR3 reads TGTGCCTGGAGTGCCCGGGGAAGAGCTTTCTTT. It is translated as CAWSARGRAFF.

Regarding this clone: Sequence at one end of the junction differs from germline and may be a read error. The chain is built from TRBV28 and TRBJ2-7; D gene uncertain. The CDR3 loop spans 11 amino acids. Germline loops: CDR1 MDHEN, CDR2 SYDVKM. CDR3 nucleotide sequence: TGTGCCAGCAGTTTAAGCTACGTGCAGTACTTC. Translated, it gives CASSLSYVQYF.

V and J are TRBV10-3 and TRBJ1-1; the match to TRBD1 covers 10 bases. The CDR3 consists of 16 residues. CDR1 and CDR2 from the germline V gene are ENHRY and SYGVKD. The V segment lost 2 bases and the J segment 4 bases; nucleotides outside the gene matches: 7. The CDR3 sequence: CAISEVGQGGSTEAFF. CDR3 DNA sequence: TGTGCCATCAGTGAGGTCGGACAGGGGGGTAGCACTGAAGCTTTCTTT.

The rearrangement links TRBV7-9 to TRBJ1-2; possible D gene TRBD1, 5 bases. Trimming removed 2 bases from V and 2 bases from J, with 9 bases in between. The CDR3 totals 14 residues. In germline, CDR1 is SEHNR, CDR2 FQNEAQ (reference sequence). The DNA for the CDR3 is TGTGCCAGCAGCTTACAGGGAACAAACTATGGCTACACCTTC. Amino acids: CASSLQGTNYGYTF.

The rearrangement uses TRBV13 and TRBJ1-1; maybe TRBD1 (6 bases). The CDR3 length is 14 residues. Trimming took off 5 bases at V and 0 bases at J, with 10 bases between the two ends. Germline V lookup: CDR1 PRHDT, CDR2 FYEKMQ (reference sequence). The CDR3 DNA is TGTGCCAGCAGCCCCAGGGGCATGAACACTGAAGCTTTCTTT. Translation: CASSPRGMNTEAFF. Drawing the rest from reference TRBV13 and TRBJ1-1, the complete variable domain is AAGVIQSPRHLIKEKRETATLKCYPIPRHDTVYWYQQGPGQDPQFLISFYEKMQSDKGSIPDRFSAQQFSDYHSELNMSSLELGDSALYFCASSPRGMNTEAFFGQGTRLTVV.

The chain joins TRBV10-3 to TRBJ2-7; 7 bases map to TRBD1. Germline CDR1 ENHRY, CDR2 SYGVKD. The CDR3 runs 14 residues. After removal of 7 bases from V and 5 bases from J, the junction contained 11 bases not matched to a gene. DNA of the CDR3: TGTGCCATCACCATGACAGGGCTGGTGGACGAGCAGTACTTC. Amino acid sequence: CAITMTGLVDEQYF.

The CDR3 DNA reads as TGTGCCACCAGTGATCCGGCCTCAGGGCACACTGAAGCTTTCTTT. Translating gives CATSDPASGHTEAFF. The chain recombines TRBV24-1 with TRBJ1-1; D is perhaps TRBD1 (5 bases). Trimming cost V 3 bases and J 3 bases, with 13 bases left between them. Germline V lookup: CDR1 KGHDR, CDR2 SFDVKD. The length of the CDR3 is 15 residues.